This entry is about one T cell receptor beta chain. Its matching antigen is unknown. The data are from a study of cytomegalovirus exposure and HLA in healthy donors. General study points: There were some V segments, including TRBV6-2 and TRBV6-3, excluded as indistinguishable. Reports indicated that the classifier achieved high specificity and sensitivity in diagnosing cytomegalovirus status. Accurate HLA-A and HLA-B prediction from TCR beta sequences was reported for most subjects.

It was with 60 Vbeta and 13 Jbeta primers that the PCR ran. In the original analysis: In a later analysis, of some 80 million unique beta chains, about 11 million appeared in at least two donors. Generated by immunoSEQ multiplex PCR, the TCRdb table keeps only in-frame clones and is missing some. From that table come the V and J calls and clone size; the DNA was used to work out D and trimming. The data contain about 140,000 clones, approximately 84% of them singletons. There are 15 residues in the CDR3. The ends lost 3 bases at V and 4 bases at J; junction bases unmatched: 5. Germline loops: CDR1 PRHDT, CDR2 FYEKMQ (reference sequence).

Sequencing used PBMCs. V usage is TRBV13 and J usage is TRBJ2-1; TRBD1 matches at 8 bases. The clonotype originates from a woman in her thirties or forties in good health and CMV-seronegative. The CDR3: CASSFVDRAYNEQFF. The CDR3 nucleotides are TGTGCCAGCAGCTTCGTGGACAGGGCTTACAATGAGCAGTTCTTC.